This TCR beta chain originates from a study of OX40 agonist ivuxolimab in advanced cancers. Study context: Patients receiving dose escalation had hepatocellular carcinoma, melanoma, renal cell or head and neck cancer.

The CDR3 runs 15 residues. Germline V gives CDR1 SGHRS, CDR2 YFSETQ. Trimming removed 4 bases from V and 4 bases from J; junction bases left unmatched: 9. Concerning this clone itself: Its antigen is currently unknown.

Clones were sequenced by immunoSEQ multiplex PCR, and TCRdb holds only the in-frame ones, with some missing. The profile shows some 51,000 clones, roughly 86% of them singletons. Whole-study findings and limits: At 0.1 to 3.0 mg/kg, clonal expansion of CD4+ and CD8+ blood T cells had occurred by week 6. Relatively little clonal expansion, among the lowest observed, appeared in partial responders at 0.1-3.0 mg/kg. On average, CD8+ T cells had more expanded clones than CD4+.

This TCR was recovered from an adult with an advanced solid tumor such as melanoma, head and neck, liver or kidney cancer. The sequenced sample was CD4+ or CD8+ T cells sorted from blood, obtained in a trial of the OX40 agonist ivuxolimab. The chain recombines TRBV5-1 with TRBJ2-7; 9 positions match TRBD1. As DNA, the CDR3 is TGCGCCAGCAGCGTAACAGGGGGCATTTCTTACGAGCAGTACTTC. This sequence encodes CASSVTGGISYEQYF.